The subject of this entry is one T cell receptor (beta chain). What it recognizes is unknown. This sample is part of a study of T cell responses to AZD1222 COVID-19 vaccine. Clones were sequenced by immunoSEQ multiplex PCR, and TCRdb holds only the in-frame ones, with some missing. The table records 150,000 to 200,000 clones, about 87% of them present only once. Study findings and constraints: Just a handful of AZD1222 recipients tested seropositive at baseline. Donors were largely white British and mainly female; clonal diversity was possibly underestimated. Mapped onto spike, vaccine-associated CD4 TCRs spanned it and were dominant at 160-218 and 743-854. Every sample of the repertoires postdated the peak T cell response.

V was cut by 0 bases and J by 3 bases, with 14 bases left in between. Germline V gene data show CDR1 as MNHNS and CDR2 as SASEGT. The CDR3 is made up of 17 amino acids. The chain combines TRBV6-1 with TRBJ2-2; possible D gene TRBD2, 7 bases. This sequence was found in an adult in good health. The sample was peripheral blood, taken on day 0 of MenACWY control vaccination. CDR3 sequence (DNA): TGTGCCAGCAGTGAAGCCAGAACGGGGGGCTACACCGGGGAGCTGTTTTTT. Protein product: CASSEARTGGYTGELFF.